Listed here is a single TCR beta chain. This specimen belongs to a study of shared clonotypes between healthy human individuals. TCRdb keeps only in-frame clones here, not all; method: immunoSEQ multiplex PCR. The table lists about 2.4 million clones, around 94% of them singletons, with more than 0.12% in the top ten. CDR3 length: 16 amino acids. V gave up 5 bases and J gave up 4 bases, with 17 bases separating them. In germline, CDR1 is MGHRA, CDR2 YSYEKL. The TCR originated in a man between 18 and 29 years old in good health. The chain links TRBV4-1 to TRBJ1-4; perhaps TRBD1 as D (6 bases). Sequences were obtained from naive CD4+ T cells sorted from blood. Specified subset: CD45RA+ positively selected. CDR3 in amino acids: CASSTPQGLINEKLFF. As DNA, the CDR3 is TGCGCCAGCAGCACGCCCCAGGGGTTGATTAATGAAAAACTGTTTTTT.